This T cell receptor beta chain was found in a study of T-cell reconstitution after alpha-beta-depleted transplantation in children. Study-wide results and limits: Roughly two months post-transplant, alpha-beta T cells reportedly originated from several hundred graft clones that had expanded. For some patients, TCRbeta diversity was high at day 60 because of recipient T cells and thymic progenitors that survived.

The CDR3 is 13 residues long. Trimming cost V 5 bases and J 3 bases, with 8 bases left between them. Germline CDR1 MNHEY, CDR2 SVGEGT. This clonotype was picked up a small number of times. Its antigen is not identified. Library preparation (for TCRbeta) was performed with unique molecular identifiers. TCRdb processed the PCR reads anew with MiXCR; each CDR3 protein has one entry. Here the sample spans 540,000 or so distinct CDR3 sequences, more than 20% being singletons. This clonotype originated in a boy younger than two who had a stem cell transplant for acute myeloid leukemia, so the T cells may come from the graft donor. The source material was PBMCs, mostly from graft donor cells, sampled 360 days after TCRalphabeta/CD19-depleted stem cell transplant. The chain couples TRBV6-2 or TRBV6-3 to TRBJ2-1, with D possibly matching TRBD2 (6 bases). This CDR3 reads CASSGGLYNEQFF. DNA for the CDR3: TGTGCCAGCAGTGGGGGACTCTACAATGAGCAGTTCTTC.